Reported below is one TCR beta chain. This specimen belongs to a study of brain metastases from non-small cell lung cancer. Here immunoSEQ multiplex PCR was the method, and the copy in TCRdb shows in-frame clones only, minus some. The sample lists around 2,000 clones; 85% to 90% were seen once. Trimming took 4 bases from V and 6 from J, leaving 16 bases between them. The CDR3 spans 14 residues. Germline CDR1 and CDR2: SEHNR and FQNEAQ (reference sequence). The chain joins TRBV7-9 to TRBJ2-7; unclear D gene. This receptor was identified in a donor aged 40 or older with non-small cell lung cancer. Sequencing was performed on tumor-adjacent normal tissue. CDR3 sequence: CASSSQFASLEQYF. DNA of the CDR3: TGTGCCAGCAGCTCCCAGTTCGCCTCTCTCGAGCAGTACTTC.